The 6 T cell receptor beta chains reported below all come from one sample, sequenced in a study of T cells after yellow fever vaccination (dated by TCRdb to about 2019). The library was generated by 5' RACE. Sequencer: Illumina HiSeq 2500. The public reads were reprocessed in TCRdb via fastp at Q25 and MiXCR, keeping in-frame beta chains. Rows with a matching CDR3 protein are joined into one entry that keeps the most common DNA and genes. Counted in this sample were 25,000 to 40,000 distinct CDR3 sequences; less than 8% of them appeared once. In total, the top ten clones hold less than 25% of the sample. Explained via the paper, the treatment or condition label denotes: live attenuated yellow fever vaccine strain. Sequencing was performed on PBMCs, either bulk or a sorted T-cell subset (CD4+, CD8+, memory, or dextramer-sorted; not recorded which), taken on the day of the first yellow fever vaccination. Source of these receptors: a man aged 18 to 30 who received the YFV17D yellow fever vaccine.

Ten or more counts support this clonotype. This CDR3 reads CASSSQGSGEPDTQYF. The CDR3 DNA follows: TGTGCCAGCAGCTCCCAAGGATCGGGGGAGCCAGATACGCAGTATTTT. The chain uses TRBV7-2 and TRBJ2-3, with D possibly being TRBD2 (6 bases). Trimming shortened V by 4 bases and J by 4 bases, and 18 bases separated the two germline ends. The CDR3 totals 16 residues. Germline V lookup: CDR1 SGHTA, CDR2 FQGNSA. Full variable domain (remainder filled in from reference TRBV7-2 and TRBJ2-3): GAGVSQSPSNKVTEKGKDVELRCDPISGHTALYWYRQSLGQGLEFLIYFQGNSAPDKSGLPSDRFSAERTGGSVSTLTIQRTQQEDSAVYLCASSSQGSGEPDTQYFGPGTRLTVL.

This clonotype came up many times. V and J are TRBV5-1 and TRBJ2-1, with D perhaps being TRBD1 or TRBD2 (5 bases each). Looked up from germline, CDR1 is SGHRS and CDR2 is YFSETQ. The CDR3 totals 13 residues. V lost 4 bases and J lost 3, with 8 bases in between. The CDR3: CASSGGVYNEQFF. The CDR3 DNA reads as TGCGCCAGCAGCGGGGGAGTCTACAATGAGCAGTTCTTC.

V is TRBV12-3 or TRBV12-4 and J is TRBJ1-2; possible D gene TRBD1, 5 bases. The CDR3 spans 14 residues. V lost 1 base to trimming and J lost 6 bases, with 12 bases between them. The CDR3 DNA is TGTGCCAGCAGTTTAGATCGGGGGAAAAATGGCTACACCTTC. Translating gives CASSLDRGKNGYTF.

This clonotype is labeled medium-sized. The V gene is TRBV6-5, the J gene TRBJ1-1, with a weak D call TRBD1 (6 bases). CDR1 is MNHEY, CDR2 SVGAGI, per germline. This CDR3 has 16 residues. V was cut by 0 bases and J by 2 bases, with 13 bases left in between. In nucleotides, the CDR3 is TGTGCCAGCAGTTACTCCATACAGGGCGGAAACACTGAAGCTTTCTTT. As protein: CASSYSIQGGNTEAFF.

This clonotype was detected many times. The rearrangement joins TRBV18 to TRBJ2-5, with D tentatively TRBD2 (5 bases). CDR1 is KGHSH, CDR2 LQKENI, per germline. Deletions cut 3 bases from V and 0 bases from J, with 26 bases between. The CDR3 is 20 residues long. The CDR3 sequence is CASSPPPGRGFVGYQETQYF. CDR3 bases: TGTGCCAGCTCACCTCCACCGGGCCGAGGGTTTGTGGGGTACCAAGAGACCCAGTACTTC.

This clonotype appeared many times. V and J are TRBV4-1 and TRBJ2-2, with 7 bases that match TRBD2. V was pared by 3 bases and J by 8 bases, with 12 bases of the junction left unmatched. Per the germline V gene, CDR1 is MGHRA and CDR2 is YSYEKL. This CDR3 is 16 amino acids long. The CDR3 region is CASSQSWGGSMGELFF. The CDR3, as DNA: TGCGCCAGCAGCCAGTCCTGGGGGGGAAGTATGGGGGAGCTGTTTTTT.